The 19 T cell receptor beta chains reported below all come from one sample, sequenced in a study of blood T cell repertoires in COVID-19. TCRdb's table, derived via immunoSEQ multiplex PCR, lists solely in-frame clones and lacks some. This sample has about 120,000 clones; around 77% occur once, and the top ten carry roughly 7.9%. The sample consisted of peripheral blood. Receptors originate from a human donor in a cohort sampled during active COVID-19.

This clone turned up a few times. The CDR3 spells CASSLEPGYEQYF. The CDR3 nucleotides are TGCGCCAGCAGTCTCGAACCAGGCTACGAGCAGTACTTC. V usage is TRBV4-1 and J usage is TRBJ2-7; D not resolved. Trimming cost V 6 bases and J 3 bases, with 12 bases left between them. CDR1 and CDR2 (germline): MGHRA, YSYEKL. The CDR3 extends over 13 amino acids.

The chain employs TRBV7-6 and TRBJ2-7; D gene unclear. CDR1 is SGHVS, CDR2 FNYEAQ, per germline. The CDR3 length is 14 residues. The V end lost 1 base, the J end lost 2 bases, and 9 bases lay between the germline ends. The CDR3 DNA is TGTGCCAGCAGCTTAGATCCAGGCACCTACGAGCAGTACTTC. Protein: CASSLDPGTYEQYF.

This rearrangement joins TRBV5-6 to TRBJ2-3, with 9 nucleotides matching TRBD1. The CDR3 extends over 14 amino acids. V gave up 2 bases and J gave up 5 bases; unmatched junction bases: 3. The V gene's germline CDR1 is SGHDT and CDR2 YYEEEE. CDR3 in amino acids: CASSLGQGRDTQYF. The CDR3 region has the DNA TGTGCCAGCAGCTTAGGACAGGGGAGAGATACGCAGTATTTT.

The table lists this clone with a few counts. This chain uses TRBV27 with TRBJ1-1, with a weak D call TRBD1 (5 bases). The V end lost 5 bases, the J end lost 0 bases, and 10 bases lay between the germline ends. Germline V lookup: CDR1 MNHEY, CDR2 SMNVEV (reference sequence). The CDR3 sequence is 14 residues long. CDR3 coding DNA: TGTGCCAGCAGTATGACAGCTTTGAACACTGAAGCTTTCTTT. It is translated as CASSMTALNTEAFF.

This chain links TRBV4-1 with TRBJ2-1, with 7 nucleotides matching TRBD2. CDR3 length equals 14 residues. Looked up from germline, CDR1 is MGHRA and CDR2 is YSYEKL. Trimming removed 3 bases from V and 8 bases from J; junction bases left unmatched: 7. CDR3 in DNA: TGCGCCAGCAGCCAGGGCGGGGGTTGGGATGAGCAGTTCTTC. This encodes CASSQGGGWDEQFF.

A single count supports this clone. This rearrangement joins TRBV27 to TRBJ1-2, with 10 bases matching TRBD1. V gave up 4 bases and J gave up 4 bases; unmatched junction bases: 3. In germline, CDR1 is MNHEY, CDR2 SMNVEV (reference sequence). The CDR3 has 14 amino acids. The CDR3: CASSYGTGAYGYTF. The CDR3 DNA is TGTGCCAGCAGTTACGGGACAGGGGCCTATGGCTACACCTTC.

The chain uses TRBV7-6 and TRBJ1-1; D call uncertain. The V and J ends lost 3 bases and 1 base respectively, with 6 bases between them. Germline lookup yields CDR1 SGHVS and CDR2 FNYEAQ. CDR3 length: 13 residues. CDR3 in DNA: TGTGCCAGCAGCTTGGGCCAGAACACTGAAGCTTTCTTT. It translates to CASSLGQNTEAFF.

The chain links TRBV12-3 or TRBV12-4 to TRBJ2-7, with unresolved D. The CDR3 consists of 12 residues. V lost 3 bases, J lost 2 bases, and 5 bases lay in between. CDR3: CASSLSTYEQYF. The CDR3 DNA reads as TGTGCCAGCAGTTTGAGTACCTACGAGCAGTACTTC.

The V and J genes are TRBV11-2 and TRBJ2-3; the match to TRBD2 covers 14 bases. V shed 3 bases, J shed 5 bases, and the junction held 13 bases outside the gene matches. Germline CDR1 is SGHAT and CDR2 is FQNNGV. The CDR3 contains 19 residues. Written as DNA, the CDR3 is TGTGCCAGCAGCTTGGGGGGCTCGGGACTAGCGGGAGTGGGAGATACGCAGTATTTT. Protein sequence: CASSLGGSGLAGVGDTQYF.

This clone was detected once. This chain joins TRBV7-6 and TRBJ1-6; 9 bases align to TRBD1. CDR3 length: 15 residues. CDR1 and CDR2 from the germline V gene are SGHVS and FNYEAQ. Trimming cost V 5 bases and J 7 bases; bases outside gene matches: 6. The CDR3 sequence is CASSRVGTGNSPLHF. The CDR3 DNA follows: TGTGCCAGCAGCCGCGTGGGGACAGGGAATTCACCCCTCCACTTT.

The chain employs TRBV29-1 and TRBJ1-1; D perhaps matches TRBD1 (5 bases). The CDR3 sequence is 13 residues long. V lost 6 bases and J 1 base, leaving 12 bases between the germline ends. Germline values: CDR1 SQVTM, CDR2 ANQGSEA. The CDR3 DNA reads TGCAGCGTCAAAAGGGGTCAGAACACTGAAGCTTTCTTT. It is translated as CSVKRGQNTEAFF.

The chain employs TRBV28 and TRBJ2-7; no definite D call. Trimming removed 7 bases at V and 3 bases at J, with 19 bases between. Germline CDR1 and CDR2: MDHEN and SYDVKM. The CDR3 has 15 residues. Here the CDR3 DNA reads TGTGCCAGCAAAATCCTCGGTGGGCAAATCTACGAGCAGTACTTC. It translates to CASKILGGQIYEQYF.

The table lists this clone with a few counts. The chain recombines TRBV7-9 with TRBJ2-7; 7 bases map to TRBD2. The CDR3 length is 15 residues. Germline CDR1 SEHNR, CDR2 FQNEAQ (reference sequence). V was clipped by 2 bases and J by 1 base; unmatched bases: 5. CDR3 amino acids: CASSLMAGVSYEQYF. DNA of the CDR3: TGTGCCAGCAGCTTAATGGCGGGAGTGTCCTACGAGCAGTACTTC.

In the case of this clone: At one end the junction does not follow the germline gene, possibly because of a read error. This chain connects TRBV11-3 to TRBJ1-6; D call uncertain. This CDR3 is 14 amino acids long. Germline V gene data show CDR1 as SGHNT and CDR2 as YENEEA. Here the CDR3 reads CASSLGTFNSPLHF. The CDR3 DNA is TGTGCCAGCAGCTTAGGGACTTTTAATTCGCCCCTCCACTTT.

CDR3 region: CASSLSPKTGRAYEQYF. The DNA for the CDR3 is TGTGCCAGCAGTTTATCCCCCAAGACAGGGCGAGCCTACGAGCAGTACTTC. The chain couples TRBV28 to TRBJ2-7; TRBD1 matches 7 bases. This CDR3 spans 17 amino acids. Per the germline V gene, CDR1 is MDHEN and CDR2 is SYDVKM. J lost 2 bases, V lost 1 base, and 11 bases had no gene match.

The chain links TRBV4-1 to TRBJ1-6; D ambiguous. Trimming cost V 1 base and J 5 bases, with 3 bases left between them. The germline V gene has CDR1 MGHRA and CDR2 YSYEKL. This CDR3 comprises 13 residues. The CDR3 sequence is CASSQVNNSPLHF. The DNA of the CDR3 is TGCGCCAGCAGCCAAGTTAATAATTCACCCCTCCACTTT.

This rearrangement joins TRBV6-2 or TRBV6-3 to TRBJ2-6; 7 bases fit TRBD2. The CDR3 runs to 15 residues. The V gene end was trimmed by 4 bases and the J gene end by 4 bases; junction bases not matched to a gene: 4. CDR1 and CDR2 (germline): MNHEY, SVGEGT. The CDR3 spells CASSSAGYGANVLTF. DNA for the CDR3: TGTGCCAGCAGTTCAGCGGGGTACGGGGCCAACGTCCTGACTTTC.

The chain employs TRBV6-5 and TRBJ2-7; 8 nucleotides line up with TRBD1. Losses at the gene ends were 6 bases for V and 3 bases for J; bases not matched to a gene: 1. The CDR3 extends over 12 amino acids. Germline-derived CDR1 and CDR2 are MNHEY and SVGAGI. The CDR3 protein is CASSGTGYEQYF. Here the CDR3 DNA reads TGTGCCAGCAGCGGGACAGGCTACGAGCAGTACTTC.

This chain connects TRBV3-1 (or the pseudogene TRBV3-2) to TRBJ2-2; D is undetermined. The ends were cut back, 0 bases at V and 9 bases at J, with 17 bases in the middle. CDR1 is LGHDT, CDR2 YNNKEL, per germline (reference sequence). This CDR3 comprises 16 residues. The CDR3 spells CASSQDGRKANRELFF. CDR3 nucleotides: TGTGCCAGCAGCCAAGATGGCCGGAAAGCGAACCGGGAGCTGTTTTTT.